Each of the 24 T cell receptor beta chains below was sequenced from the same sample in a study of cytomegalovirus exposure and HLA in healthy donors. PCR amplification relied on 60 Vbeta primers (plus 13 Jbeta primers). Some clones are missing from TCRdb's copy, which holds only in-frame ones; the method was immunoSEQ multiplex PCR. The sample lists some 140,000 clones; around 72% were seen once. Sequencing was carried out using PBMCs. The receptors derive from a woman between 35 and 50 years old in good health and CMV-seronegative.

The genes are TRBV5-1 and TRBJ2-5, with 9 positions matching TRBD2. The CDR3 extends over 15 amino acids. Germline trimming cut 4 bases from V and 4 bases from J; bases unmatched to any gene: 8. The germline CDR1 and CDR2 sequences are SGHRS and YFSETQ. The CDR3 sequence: CASSDLSGGGETQYF. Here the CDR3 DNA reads TGCGCCAGCAGCGACCTTAGCGGGGGAGGAGAGACCCAGTACTTC. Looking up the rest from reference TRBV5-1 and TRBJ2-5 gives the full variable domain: KAGVTQTPRYLIKTRGQQVTLSCSPISGHRSVSWYQQTPGQGLQFLFEYFSETQRNKGNFPGRFSGRQFSNSRSEMNVSTLELGDSALYLCASSDLSGGGETQYFGPGTRLLVL.

CDR3 amino acids: CAISELAGRGTGELFF. The CDR3, as DNA: TGTGCCATCAGTGAGTTGGCAGGCCGGGGGACCGGGGAGCTGTTTTTT. The chain carries TRBV10-3 and TRBJ2-2, with D possibly TRBD2 on 6 matching bases. Germline CDR1 reads ENHRY; CDR2 reads SYGVKD. The CDR3 sequence is 16 residues long. Deletions cut 1 base from V and 5 bases from J, with 14 bases between.

The CDR3 nucleotides are TGTGCCAGCACCCTCGCGGGGGGCCTTCAAGAGACCCAGTACTTC. The encoded protein is CASTLAGGLQETQYF. This chain joins TRBV6-5 and TRBJ2-5, with 8 bases lining up with TRBD2. The trim removed 7 bases at V and 2 bases at J, leaving 9 bases unmatched. The germline gives CDR1 MNHEY, CDR2 SVGAGI. The CDR3 loop spans 15 amino acids.

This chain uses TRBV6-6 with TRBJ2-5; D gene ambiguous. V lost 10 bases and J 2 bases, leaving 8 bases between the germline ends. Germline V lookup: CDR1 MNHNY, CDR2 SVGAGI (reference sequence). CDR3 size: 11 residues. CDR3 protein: CAIGRQETQYF. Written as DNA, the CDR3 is TGTGCCATTGGGCGACAAGAGACCCAGTACTTC.

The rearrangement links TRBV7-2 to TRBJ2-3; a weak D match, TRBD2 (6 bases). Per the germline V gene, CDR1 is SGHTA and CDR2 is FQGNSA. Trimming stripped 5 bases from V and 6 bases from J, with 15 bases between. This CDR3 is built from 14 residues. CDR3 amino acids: CASSLGTLRDTQYF. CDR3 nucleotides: TGTGCCAGCAGCCTCGGGACTCTCAGGGATACGCAGTATTTT.

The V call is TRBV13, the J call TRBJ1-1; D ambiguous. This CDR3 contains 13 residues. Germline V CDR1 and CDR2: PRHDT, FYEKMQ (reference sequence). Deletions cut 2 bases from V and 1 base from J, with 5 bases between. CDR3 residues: CASSLYGNTEAFF. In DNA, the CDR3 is TGTGCCAGCAGCTTATACGGGAACACTGAAGCTTTCTTT.

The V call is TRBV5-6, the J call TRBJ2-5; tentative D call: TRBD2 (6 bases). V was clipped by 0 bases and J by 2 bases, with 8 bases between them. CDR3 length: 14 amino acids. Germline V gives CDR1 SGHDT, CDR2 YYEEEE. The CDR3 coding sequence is TGTGCCAGCAGCTTGGACGGGGGACAAGAGACCCAGTACTTC. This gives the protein CASSLDGGQETQYF. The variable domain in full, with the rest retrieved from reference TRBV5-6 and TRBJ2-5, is DAGVTQSPTHLIKTRGQQVTLRCSPKSGHDTVSWYQQALGQGPQFIFQYYEEEERQRGNFPDRFSGHQFPNYSSELNVNALLLGDSALYLCASSLDGGQETQYFGPGTRLLVL.

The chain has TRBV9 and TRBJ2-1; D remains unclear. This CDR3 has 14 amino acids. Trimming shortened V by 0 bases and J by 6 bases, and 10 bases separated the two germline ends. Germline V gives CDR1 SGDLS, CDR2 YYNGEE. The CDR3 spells CASSVDAEANEQFF. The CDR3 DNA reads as TGTGCCAGCAGCGTAGATGCTGAAGCCAATGAGCAGTTCTTC.

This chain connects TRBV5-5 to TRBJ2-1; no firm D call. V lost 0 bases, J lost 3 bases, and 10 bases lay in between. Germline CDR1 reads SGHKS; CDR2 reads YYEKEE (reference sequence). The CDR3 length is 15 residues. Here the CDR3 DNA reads TGTGCCAGCAGCTTGGTACAGAATCTCTACAATGAGCAGTTCTTC. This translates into CASSLVQNLYNEQFF.

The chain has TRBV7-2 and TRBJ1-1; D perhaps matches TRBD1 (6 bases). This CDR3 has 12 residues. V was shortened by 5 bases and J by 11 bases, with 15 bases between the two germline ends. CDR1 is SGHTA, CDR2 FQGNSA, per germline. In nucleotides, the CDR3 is TGTGCCAGCAGCGCCACAGGGCCAGGGGCTTTCTTT. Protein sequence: CASSATGPGAFF.

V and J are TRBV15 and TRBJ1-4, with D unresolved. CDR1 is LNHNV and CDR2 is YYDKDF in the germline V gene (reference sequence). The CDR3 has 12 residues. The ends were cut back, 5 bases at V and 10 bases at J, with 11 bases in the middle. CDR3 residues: CATSFRSGKLFF. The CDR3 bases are TGTGCCACCAGCTTTCGCTCAGGAAAACTGTTTTTT.

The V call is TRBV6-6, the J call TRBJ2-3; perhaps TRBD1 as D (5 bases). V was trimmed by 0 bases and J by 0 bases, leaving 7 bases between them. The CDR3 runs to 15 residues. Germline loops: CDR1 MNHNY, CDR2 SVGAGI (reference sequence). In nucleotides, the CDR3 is TGTGCCAGCAGTTACTCTCGACAGAGCACAGATACGCAGTATTTT. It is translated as CASSYSRQSTDTQYF.

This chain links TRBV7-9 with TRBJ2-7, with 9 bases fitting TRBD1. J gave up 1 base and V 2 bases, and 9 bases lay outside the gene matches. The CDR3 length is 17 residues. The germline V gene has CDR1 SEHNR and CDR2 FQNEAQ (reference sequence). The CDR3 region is CASSLLWDREGSYEQYF. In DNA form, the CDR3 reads TGTGCCAGCAGCTTATTATGGGACAGGGAAGGGTCCTACGAGCAGTACTTC.

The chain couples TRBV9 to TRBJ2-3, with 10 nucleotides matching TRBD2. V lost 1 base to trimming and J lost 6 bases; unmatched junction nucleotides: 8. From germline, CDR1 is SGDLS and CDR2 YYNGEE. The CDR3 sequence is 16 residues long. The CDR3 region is CASSVRAGGVPDTQYF. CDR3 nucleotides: TGTGCCAGCAGCGTAAGAGCGGGGGGGGTGCCGGATACGCAGTATTTT.

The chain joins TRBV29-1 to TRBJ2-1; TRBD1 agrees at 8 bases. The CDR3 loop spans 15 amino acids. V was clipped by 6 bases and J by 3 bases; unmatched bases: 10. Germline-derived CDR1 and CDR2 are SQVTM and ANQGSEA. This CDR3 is CSVDKTGEVYNEQFF. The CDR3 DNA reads TGCAGCGTCGATAAGACAGGGGAAGTCTACAATGAGCAGTTCTTC.

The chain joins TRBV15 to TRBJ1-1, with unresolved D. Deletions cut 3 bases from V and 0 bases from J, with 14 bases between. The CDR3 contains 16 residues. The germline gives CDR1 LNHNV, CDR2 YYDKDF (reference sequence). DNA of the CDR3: TGTGCCACCAGCAGGGATGTAGGACTGATGAACACTGAAGCTTTCTTT. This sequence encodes CATSRDVGLMNTEAFF.

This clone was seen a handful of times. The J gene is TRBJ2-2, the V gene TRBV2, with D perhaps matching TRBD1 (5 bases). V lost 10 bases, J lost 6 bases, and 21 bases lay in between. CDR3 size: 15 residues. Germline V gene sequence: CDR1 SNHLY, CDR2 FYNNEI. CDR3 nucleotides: TGTGCCACCAAACTTGACAGCCCCGGCGCCGGGGAGCTGTTTTTT. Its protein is CATKLDSPGAGELFF.

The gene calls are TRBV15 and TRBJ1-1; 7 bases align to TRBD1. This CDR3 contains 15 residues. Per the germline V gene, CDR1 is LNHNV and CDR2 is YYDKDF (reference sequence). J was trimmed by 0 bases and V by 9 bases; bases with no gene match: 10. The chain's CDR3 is CATHEAGGMNTEAFF. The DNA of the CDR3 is TGTGCCACGCATGAGGCAGGGGGGATGAACACTGAAGCTTTCTTT.

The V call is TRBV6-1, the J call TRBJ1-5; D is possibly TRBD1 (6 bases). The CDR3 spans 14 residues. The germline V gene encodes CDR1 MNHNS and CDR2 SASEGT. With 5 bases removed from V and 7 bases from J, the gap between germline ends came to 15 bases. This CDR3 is CASSPTETGQPQHF. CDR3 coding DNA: TGTGCCAGCAGTCCCACAGAAACAGGGCAGCCCCAGCATTTT.

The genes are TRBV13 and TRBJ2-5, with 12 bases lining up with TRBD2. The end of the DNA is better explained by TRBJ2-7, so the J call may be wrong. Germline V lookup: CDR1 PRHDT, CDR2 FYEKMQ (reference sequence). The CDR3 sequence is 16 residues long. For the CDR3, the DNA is TGTGCCAGCAGCCTCGTGGATCTAGCGGGGGGGAACGAGCAGTACTTC. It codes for CASSLVDLAGGNEQYF.

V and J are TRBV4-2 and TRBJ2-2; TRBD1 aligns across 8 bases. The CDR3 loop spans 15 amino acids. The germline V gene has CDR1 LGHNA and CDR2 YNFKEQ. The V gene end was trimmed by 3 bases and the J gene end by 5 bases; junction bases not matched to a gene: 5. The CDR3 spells CASSQAQGATGELFF. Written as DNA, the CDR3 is TGTGCCAGCAGCCAGGCTCAGGGGGCTACCGGGGAGCTGTTTTTT.

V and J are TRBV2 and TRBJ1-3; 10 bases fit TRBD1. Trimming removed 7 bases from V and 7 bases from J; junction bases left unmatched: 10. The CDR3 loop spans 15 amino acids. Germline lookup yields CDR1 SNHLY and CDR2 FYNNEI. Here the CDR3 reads CASNWDRGRRNTIYF. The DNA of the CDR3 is TGTGCCAGCAATTGGGACAGGGGTAGGCGGAACACCATATATTTT.

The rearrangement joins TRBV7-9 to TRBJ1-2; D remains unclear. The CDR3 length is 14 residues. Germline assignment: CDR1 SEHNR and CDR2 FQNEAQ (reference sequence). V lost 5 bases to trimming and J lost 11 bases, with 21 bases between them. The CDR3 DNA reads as TGTGCCAGCAGCCTGGAGAGCTCTGAGGCTCGATACACCTTC. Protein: CASSLESSEARYTF. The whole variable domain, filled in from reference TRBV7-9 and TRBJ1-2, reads DTGVSQNPRHKITKRGQNVTFRCDPISEHNRLYWYRQTLGQGPEFLTYFQNEAQLEKSRLLSDRFSAERPKGSFSTLEIQRTEQGDSAMYLCASSLESSEARYTFGSGTRLTVV.

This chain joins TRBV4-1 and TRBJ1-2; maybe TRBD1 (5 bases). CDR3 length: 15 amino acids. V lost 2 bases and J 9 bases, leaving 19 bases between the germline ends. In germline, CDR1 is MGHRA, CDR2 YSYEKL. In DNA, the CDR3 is TGCGCCAGCAGCCAATTGGGGCAGTTGGAGAGGCGCTACACCTTC. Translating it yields CASSQLGQLERRYTF.